This T cell receptor (beta chain) was documented in a study of blood T cell repertoires in COVID-19. Germline V lookup: CDR1 KGHSH, CDR2 LQKENI. Trimming stripped 8 bases from V and 0 bases from J, with 10 bases between. This CDR3 region has 13 residues. The method was immunoSEQ multiplex PCR; TCRdb's version includes in-frame clones alone and lacks a portion of them. In the table there are under 300,000 clones, approximately 82% of which are singletons. Input material: peripheral blood. This sequence was found in a man aged 60 to 75 who had recovered from COVID-19. V and J are TRBV18 and TRBJ1-1, with no clear D. In DNA, the CDR3 is TGTGCCAGCGCGATGGGCGTGAACACTGAAGCTTTCTTT. Translating gives CASAMGVNTEAFF.